This T cell receptor beta chain comes out of a study of blood T cell repertoires in COVID-19. Original methodology: By means of reference gene primer amplification, nucleated cell counts were estimated. Only in-frame clones appear in the TCRdb table, and some are missing; sequencing was by immunoSEQ multiplex PCR. Clonal size and the V and J genes are those of that table, whereas D and trimming came from the DNA. The sample includes just over 95,000 clones, more than 75% seen only once; the top ten take around 18%. The CDR3 consists of 14 residues. Germline values: CDR1 SGHTA, CDR2 FQGNSA. Trimming shortened V by 5 bases and J by 6 bases, and 16 bases separated the two germline ends.

The TCR sequence derives from an elderly man with acute or convalescent COVID-19. The sample consisted of peripheral blood. The chain couples TRBV7-2 to TRBJ1-2; D possibly corresponds to TRBD1 (6 bases). The chain's CDR3 is CASSVTGNLNGYTF. In DNA form, the CDR3 reads TGTGCCAGCAGCGTAACAGGGAATCTGAATGGCTACACCTTC. The full variable domain, with the rest looked up from reference TRBV7-2 and TRBJ1-2, is GAGVSQSPSNKVTEKGKDVELRCDPISGHTALYWYRQSLGQGLEFLIYFQGNSAPDKSGLPSDRFSAERTGGSVSTLTIQRTQQEDSAVYLCASSVTGNLNGYTFGSGTRLTVV.